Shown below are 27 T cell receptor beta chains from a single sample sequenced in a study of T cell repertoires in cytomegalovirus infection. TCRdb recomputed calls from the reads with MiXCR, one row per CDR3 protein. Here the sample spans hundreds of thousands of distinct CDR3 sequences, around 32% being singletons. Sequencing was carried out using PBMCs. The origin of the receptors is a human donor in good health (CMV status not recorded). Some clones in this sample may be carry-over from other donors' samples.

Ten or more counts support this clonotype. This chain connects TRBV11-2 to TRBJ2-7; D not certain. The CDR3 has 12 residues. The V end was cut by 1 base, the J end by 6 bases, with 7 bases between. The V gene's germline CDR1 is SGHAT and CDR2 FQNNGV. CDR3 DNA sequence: TGTGCCAGCAGCTTAGGGGCCGTCGAGCAGTACTTC. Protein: CASSLGAVEQYF. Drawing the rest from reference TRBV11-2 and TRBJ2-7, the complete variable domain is EAGVAQSPRYKIIEKRQSVAFWCNPISGHATLYWYQQILGQGPKLLIQFQNNGVVDDSQLPKDRFSAERLKGVDSTLKIQPAKLEDSAVYLCASSLGAVEQYFGPGTRLTVT.

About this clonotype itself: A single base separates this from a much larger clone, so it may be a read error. The CDR3 coding sequence is TGTGCCACCCAAGAGAGCCGCCAACGAAGTTATACGCAGTATTTT. It yields the protein CATQESRQRSYTQYF. The chain recombines TRBV7-2 with TRBJ2-3; D not certain. This CDR3 region has 15 residues. V lost 10 bases and J lost 7, with 24 bases in between. Germline CDR1 and CDR2: SGHTA and FQGNSA.

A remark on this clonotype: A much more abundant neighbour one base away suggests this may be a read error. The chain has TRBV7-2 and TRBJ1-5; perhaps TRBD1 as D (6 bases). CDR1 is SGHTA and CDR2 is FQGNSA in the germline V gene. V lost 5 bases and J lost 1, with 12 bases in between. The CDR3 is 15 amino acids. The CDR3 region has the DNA TGTGCCAGCAGCCTACAGGGTAAGAGCAATCAGCCCCAGCATTTT. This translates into CASSLQGKSNQPQHF. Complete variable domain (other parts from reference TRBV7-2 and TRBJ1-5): GAGVSQSPSNKVTEKGKDVELRCDPISGHTALYWYRQSLGQGLEFLIYFQGNSAPDKSGLPSDRFSAERTGGSVSTLTIQRTQQEDSAVYLCASSLQGKSNQPQHFGDGTRLSIL.

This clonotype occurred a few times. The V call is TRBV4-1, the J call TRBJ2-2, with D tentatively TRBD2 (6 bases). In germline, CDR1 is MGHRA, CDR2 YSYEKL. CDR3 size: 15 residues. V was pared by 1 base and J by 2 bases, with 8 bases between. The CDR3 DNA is TGCGCCAGCAGCCAAGGACTAGAAAACACCGGGGAGCTGTTTTTT. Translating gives CASSQGLENTGELFF.

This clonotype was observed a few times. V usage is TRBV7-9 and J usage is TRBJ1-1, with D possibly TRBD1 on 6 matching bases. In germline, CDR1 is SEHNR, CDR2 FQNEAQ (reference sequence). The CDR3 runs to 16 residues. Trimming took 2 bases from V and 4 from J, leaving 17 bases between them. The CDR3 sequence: CASSLSAGTWGTEAFF. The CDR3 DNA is TGTGCCAGCAGCTTATCGGCAGGGACATGGGGCACTGAAGCTTTCTTT.

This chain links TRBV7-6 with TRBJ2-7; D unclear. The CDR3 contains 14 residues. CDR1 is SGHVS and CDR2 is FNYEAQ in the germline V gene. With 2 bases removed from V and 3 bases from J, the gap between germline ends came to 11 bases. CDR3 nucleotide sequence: TGTGCCAGCAGCTTACCGGAATCAAGCTACGAGCAGTACTTC. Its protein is CASSLPESSYEQYF.

CDR3 sequence (DNA): TGCAGTGCTTACCGGGACAGGGGGTTTGAAGCTTTCTTT. It yields the protein CSAYRDRGFEAFF. This chain joins TRBV20-1 and TRBJ1-1; 11 positions match TRBD1. V shed 5 bases, J shed 7 bases, and the junction held 6 bases outside the gene matches. CDR1 is DFQATT, CDR2 SNEGSKA, per germline (reference sequence). CDR3 size: 13 residues.

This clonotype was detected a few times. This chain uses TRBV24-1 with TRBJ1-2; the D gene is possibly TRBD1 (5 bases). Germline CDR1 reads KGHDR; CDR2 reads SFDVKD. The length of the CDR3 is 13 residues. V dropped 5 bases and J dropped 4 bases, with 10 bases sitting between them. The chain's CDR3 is CATSVGASYGYTF. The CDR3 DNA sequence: TGTGCCACCAGTGTCGGGGCGAGCTATGGCTACACCTTC.

CDR3 bases: TGTGCCAGCAACCTACGGGACGGACTGAGCTCCTATAATTCACCCCTCCACTTT. It translates to CASNLRDGLSSYNSPLHF. The chain has TRBV28 and TRBJ1-6; D possibly corresponds to TRBD1 (5 bases). V was pared by 7 bases and J by 0 bases, with 19 bases between. Germline V lookup: CDR1 MDHEN, CDR2 SYDVKM. This CDR3 is built from 18 residues.

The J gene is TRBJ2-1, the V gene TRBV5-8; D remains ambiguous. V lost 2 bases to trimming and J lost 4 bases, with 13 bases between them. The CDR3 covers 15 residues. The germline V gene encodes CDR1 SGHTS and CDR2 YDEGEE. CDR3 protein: CASSFERGQYNEQFF. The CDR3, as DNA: TGTGCCAGCAGCTTCGAGCGCGGTCAGTACAATGAGCAGTTCTTC.

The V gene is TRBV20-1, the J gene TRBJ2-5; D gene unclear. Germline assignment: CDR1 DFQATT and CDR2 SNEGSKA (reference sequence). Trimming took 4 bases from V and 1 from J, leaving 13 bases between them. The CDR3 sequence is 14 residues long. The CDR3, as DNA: TGCAGTGCTATGGTGGGCCTTTTCCAAGAGACCCAGTACTTC. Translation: CSAMVGLFQETQYF.

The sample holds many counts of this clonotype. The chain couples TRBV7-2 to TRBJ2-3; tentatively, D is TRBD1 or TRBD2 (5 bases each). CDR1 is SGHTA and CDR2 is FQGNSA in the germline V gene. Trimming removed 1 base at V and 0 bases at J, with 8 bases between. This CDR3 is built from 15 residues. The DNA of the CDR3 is TGTGCCAGCAGCTTAGTGGGGGTTAGCACAGATACGCAGTATTTT. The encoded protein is CASSLVGVSTDTQYF.

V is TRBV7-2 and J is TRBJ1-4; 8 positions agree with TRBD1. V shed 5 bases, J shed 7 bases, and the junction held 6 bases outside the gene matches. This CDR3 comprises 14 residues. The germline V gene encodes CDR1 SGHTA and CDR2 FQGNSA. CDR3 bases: TGTGCCAGCAGCGACAGACAGGGGTCTGAAAAACTGTTTTTT. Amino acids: CASSDRQGSEKLFF. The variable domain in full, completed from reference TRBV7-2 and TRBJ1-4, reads GAGVSQSPSNKVTEKGKDVELRCDPISGHTALYWYRQSLGQGLEFLIYFQGNSAPDKSGLPSDRFSAERTGGSVSTLTIQRTQQEDSAVYLCASSDRQGSEKLFFGSGTQLSVL.

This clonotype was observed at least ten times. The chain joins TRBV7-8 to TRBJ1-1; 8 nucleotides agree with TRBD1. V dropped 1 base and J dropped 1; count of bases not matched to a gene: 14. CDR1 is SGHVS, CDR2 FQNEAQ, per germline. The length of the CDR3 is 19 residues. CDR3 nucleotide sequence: TGTGCCAGCAGCTTAGTTTTGACAGGGGATATATCTGGGAACACTGAAGCTTTCTTT. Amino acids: CASSLVLTGDISGNTEAFF.

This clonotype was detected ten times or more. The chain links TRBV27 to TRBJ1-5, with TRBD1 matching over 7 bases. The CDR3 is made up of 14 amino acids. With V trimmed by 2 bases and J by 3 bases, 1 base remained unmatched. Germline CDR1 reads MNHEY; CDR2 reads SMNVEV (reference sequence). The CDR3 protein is CASSLQGDNQPQHF. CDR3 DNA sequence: TGTGCCAGCAGTTTACAGGGGGACAATCAGCCCCAGCATTTT.

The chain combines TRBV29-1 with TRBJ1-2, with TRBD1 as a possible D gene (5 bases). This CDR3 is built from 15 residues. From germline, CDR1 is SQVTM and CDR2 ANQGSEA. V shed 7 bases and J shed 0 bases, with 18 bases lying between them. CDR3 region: CSAPDTSISNYGYTF. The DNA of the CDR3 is TGCAGCGCTCCGGACACATCAATATCTAACTATGGCTACACCTTC.

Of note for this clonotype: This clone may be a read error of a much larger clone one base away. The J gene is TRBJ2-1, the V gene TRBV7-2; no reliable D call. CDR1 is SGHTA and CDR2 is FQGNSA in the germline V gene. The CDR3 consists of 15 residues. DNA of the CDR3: TGTGACAGCAGCTCCCCGCCTAGAGGAAGCTATGAGCAGTTCTTC. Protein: CDSSSPPRGSYEQFF.

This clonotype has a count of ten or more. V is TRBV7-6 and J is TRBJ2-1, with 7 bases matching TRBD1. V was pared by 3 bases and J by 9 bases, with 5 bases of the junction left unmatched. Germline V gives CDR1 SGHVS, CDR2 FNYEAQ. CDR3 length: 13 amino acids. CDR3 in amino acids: CASSFRQGLEQFF. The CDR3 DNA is TGTGCCAGCAGCTTCCGACAGGGTCTTGAGCAGTTCTTC.

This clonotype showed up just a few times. CDR3 sequence reads: CASSLGWGGGYNEQFF. In nucleotides, the CDR3 is TGTGCCAGCAGCTTAGGGTGGGGTGGGGGCTACAATGAGCAGTTCTTC. The chain recombines TRBV7-6 with TRBJ2-1, with D perhaps matching TRBD1 or TRBD2 (5 bases each). The V end lost 1 base, the J end lost 3 bases, and 13 bases lay between the germline ends. The length of the CDR3 is 16 residues. Germline CDR1 and CDR2: SGHVS and FNYEAQ.

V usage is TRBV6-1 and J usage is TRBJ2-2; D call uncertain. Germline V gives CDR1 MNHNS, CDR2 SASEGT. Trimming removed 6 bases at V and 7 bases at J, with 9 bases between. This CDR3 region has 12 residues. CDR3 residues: CASRRDVGELFF. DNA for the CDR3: TGTGCCAGCAGGCGAGATGTCGGGGAGCTGTTTTTT.

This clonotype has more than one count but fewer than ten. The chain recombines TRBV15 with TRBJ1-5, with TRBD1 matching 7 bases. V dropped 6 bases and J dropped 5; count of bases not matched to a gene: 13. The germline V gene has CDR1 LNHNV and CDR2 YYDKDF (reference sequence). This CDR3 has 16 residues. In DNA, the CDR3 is TGTGCCACCAGAGAAGGGTCAGGGGGGAGGTATCAGCCCCAGCATTTT. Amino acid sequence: CATREGSGGRYQPQHF.

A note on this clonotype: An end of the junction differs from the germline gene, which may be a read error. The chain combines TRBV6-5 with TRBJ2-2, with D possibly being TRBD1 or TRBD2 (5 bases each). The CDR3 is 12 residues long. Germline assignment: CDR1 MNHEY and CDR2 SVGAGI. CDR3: CSSRKGPGEMFF. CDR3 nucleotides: TGTTCCAGCCGAAAGGGGCCCGGGGAGATGTTTTTT.

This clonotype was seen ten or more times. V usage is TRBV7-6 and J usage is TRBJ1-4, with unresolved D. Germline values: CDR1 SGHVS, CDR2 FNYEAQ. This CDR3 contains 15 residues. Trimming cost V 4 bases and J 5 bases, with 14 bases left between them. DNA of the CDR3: TGTGCCAGCAGCTCTACCCGAGCCGCGAATGAAAAACTGTTTTTT. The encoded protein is CASSSTRAANEKLFF. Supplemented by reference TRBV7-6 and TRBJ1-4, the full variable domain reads GAGVSQSPRYKVTKRGQDVALRCDPISGHVSLYWYRQALGQGPEFLTYFNYEAQQDKSGLPNDRFSAERPEGSISTLTIQRTEQRDSAMYRCASSSTRAANEKLFFGSGTQLSVL.

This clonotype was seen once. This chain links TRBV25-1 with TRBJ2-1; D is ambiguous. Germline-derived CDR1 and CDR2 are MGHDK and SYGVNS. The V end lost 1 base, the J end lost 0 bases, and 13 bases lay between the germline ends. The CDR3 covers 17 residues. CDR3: CASSEFPGASSYNEQFF. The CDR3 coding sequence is TGTGCCAGCAGTGAATTTCCAGGCGCAAGCTCCTACAATGAGCAGTTCTTC. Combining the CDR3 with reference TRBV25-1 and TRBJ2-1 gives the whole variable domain EADIYQTPRYLVIGTGKKITLECSQTMGHDKMYWYQQDPGMELHLIHYSYGVNSTEKGDLSSESTVSRIRTEHFPLTLESARPSHTSQYLCASSEFPGASSYNEQFFGPGTRLTVL.

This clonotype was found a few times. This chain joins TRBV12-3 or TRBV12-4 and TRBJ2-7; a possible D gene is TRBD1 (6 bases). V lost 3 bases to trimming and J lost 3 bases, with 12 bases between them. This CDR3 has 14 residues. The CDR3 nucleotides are TGTGCCAGCAGTTTTCAGGGGTCCCTCTACGAGCAGTACTTC. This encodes CASSFQGSLYEQYF.

CDR3 sequence reads: CSVLPTGVYEQYF. In DNA, the CDR3 is TGCAGCGTTCTCCCGACAGGGGTCTACGAGCAGTACTTC. This chain joins TRBV29-1 and TRBJ2-7; 8 bases fit TRBD1. V lost 5 bases, J lost 3 bases, and 6 bases stayed unmatched. Germline lookup yields CDR1 SQVTM and CDR2 ANQGSEA. CDR3 size: 13 residues.

The chain's CDR3 is CATSSPNTLWDEQFF. In DNA, the CDR3 is TGTGCCACCAGCAGCCCCAATACATTATGGGATGAGCAGTTCTTC. The chain joins TRBV15 to TRBJ2-1; D is unclear. Trimming took off 3 bases at V and 8 bases at J, with 17 bases between the two ends. Germline values: CDR1 LNHNV, CDR2 YYDKDF (reference sequence). The CDR3 length is 15 residues.